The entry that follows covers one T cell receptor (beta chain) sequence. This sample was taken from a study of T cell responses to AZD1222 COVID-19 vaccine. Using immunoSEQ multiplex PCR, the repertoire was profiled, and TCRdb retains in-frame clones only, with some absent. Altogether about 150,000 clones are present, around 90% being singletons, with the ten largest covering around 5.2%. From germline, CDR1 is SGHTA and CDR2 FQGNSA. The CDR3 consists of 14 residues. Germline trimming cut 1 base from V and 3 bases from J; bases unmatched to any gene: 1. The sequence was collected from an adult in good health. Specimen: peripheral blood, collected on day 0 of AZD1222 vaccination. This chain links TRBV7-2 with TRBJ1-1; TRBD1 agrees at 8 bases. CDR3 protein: CASSLGQGYTEAFF. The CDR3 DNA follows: TGTGCCAGCAGCTTAGGACAGGGGTACACTGAAGCTTTCTTT.